This entry is about one TCR beta chain. Its antigen remains unknown. The entry originates in a study of cytomegalovirus exposure and HLA in healthy donors. Across the whole study: It was reported in a later analysis that the 90 to 150 validation repertoires used the same platform as the roughly 670 first-cohort repertoires. Study-level results: According to a subsequent analysis, TCR clusters identified in the first cohort showed a tendency to co-occur across the 120 or so validation repertoires. Cytomegalovirus status, reportedly, was diagnosed with high specificity and sensitivity by the classifier.

Sequencing used immunoSEQ multiplex PCR; TCRdb keeps in-frame clones, though not all of them. The sample holds under 250,000 clones, approximately 82% seen once. The CDR3 is made up of 12 amino acids. V lost 6 bases and J lost 14; bases outside the gene matches: 8. In germline, CDR1 is SNHLY, CDR2 FYNNEI. The TCR originated in a woman under 30 in good health and CMV-seronegative. The chain recombines TRBV2 with TRBJ2-1, with 9 bases aligning to TRBD1. The source material was PBMCs. CDR3 DNA: TGTGCCAGCAGGAGTGACAGGGGGAAAGAGTTCTTC. It translates to CASRSDRGKEFF.